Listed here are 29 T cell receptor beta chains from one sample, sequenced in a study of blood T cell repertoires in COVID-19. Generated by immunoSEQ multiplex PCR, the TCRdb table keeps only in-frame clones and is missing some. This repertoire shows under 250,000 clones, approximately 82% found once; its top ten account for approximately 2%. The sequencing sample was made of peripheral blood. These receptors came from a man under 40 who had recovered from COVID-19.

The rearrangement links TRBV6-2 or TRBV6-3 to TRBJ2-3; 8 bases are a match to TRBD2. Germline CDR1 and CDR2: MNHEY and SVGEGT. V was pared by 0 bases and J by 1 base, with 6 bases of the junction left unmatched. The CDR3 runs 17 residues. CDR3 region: CASSYSRLAGRTDTQYF. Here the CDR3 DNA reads TGTGCCAGCAGTTACTCGAGGCTAGCGGGTCGCACAGATACGCAGTATTTT.

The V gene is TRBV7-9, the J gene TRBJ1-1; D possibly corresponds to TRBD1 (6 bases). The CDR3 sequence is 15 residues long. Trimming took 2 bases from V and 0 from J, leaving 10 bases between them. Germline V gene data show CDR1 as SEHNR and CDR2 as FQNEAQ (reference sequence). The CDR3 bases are TGTGCCAGCAGCTTACAGGGGCGATTGAACACTGAAGCTTTCTTT. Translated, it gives CASSLQGRLNTEAFF.

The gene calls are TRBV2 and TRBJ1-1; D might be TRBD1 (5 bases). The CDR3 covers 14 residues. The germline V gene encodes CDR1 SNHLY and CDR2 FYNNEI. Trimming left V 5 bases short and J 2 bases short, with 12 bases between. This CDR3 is CASSLTAINTEAFF. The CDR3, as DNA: TGTGCCAGCAGTTTGACAGCTATTAACACTGAAGCTTTCTTT.

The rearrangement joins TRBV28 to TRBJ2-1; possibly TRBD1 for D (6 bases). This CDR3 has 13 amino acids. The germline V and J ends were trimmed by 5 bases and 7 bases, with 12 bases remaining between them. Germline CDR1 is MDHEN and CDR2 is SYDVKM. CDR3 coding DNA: TGTGCCAGCAGTACAATCCAGGGGAATGAGCAGTTCTTC. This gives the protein CASSTIQGNEQFF.

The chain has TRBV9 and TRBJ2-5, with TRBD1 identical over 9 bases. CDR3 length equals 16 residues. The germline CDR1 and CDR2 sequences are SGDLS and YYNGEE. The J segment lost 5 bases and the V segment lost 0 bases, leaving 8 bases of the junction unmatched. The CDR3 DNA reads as TGTGCCAGCAGCGTAGGTACAGGGGGCGCGGGGGAGACCCAGTACTTC. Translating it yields CASSVGTGGAGETQYF.

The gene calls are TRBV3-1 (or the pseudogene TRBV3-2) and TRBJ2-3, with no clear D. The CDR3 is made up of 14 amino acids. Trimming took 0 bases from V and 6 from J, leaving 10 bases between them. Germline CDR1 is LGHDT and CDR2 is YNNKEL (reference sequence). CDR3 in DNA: TGTGCCAGCAGCCAAGAGGCCGTTTCGGATACGCAGTATTTT. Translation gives CASSQEAVSDTQYF.

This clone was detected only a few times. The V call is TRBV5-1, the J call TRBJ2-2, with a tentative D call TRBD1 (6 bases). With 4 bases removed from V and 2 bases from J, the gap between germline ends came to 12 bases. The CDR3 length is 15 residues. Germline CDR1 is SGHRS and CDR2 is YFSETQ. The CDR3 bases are TGCGCCAGCAGCGTGGACAGCCAAAACACCGGGGAGCTGTTTTTT. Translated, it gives CASSVDSQNTGELFF.

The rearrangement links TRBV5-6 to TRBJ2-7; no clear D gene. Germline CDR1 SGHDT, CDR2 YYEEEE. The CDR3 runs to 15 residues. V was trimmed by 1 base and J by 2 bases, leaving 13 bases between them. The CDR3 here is CASSLYVHLTYEQYF. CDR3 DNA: TGTGCCAGCAGCTTGTACGTCCACTTAACCTACGAGCAGTACTTC.

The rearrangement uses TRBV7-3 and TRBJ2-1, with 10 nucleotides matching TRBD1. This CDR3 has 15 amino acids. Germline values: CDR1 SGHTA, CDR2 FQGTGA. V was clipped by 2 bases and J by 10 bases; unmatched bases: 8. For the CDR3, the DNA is TGTGCCAGCAGCTTATACGGGACAGGGGAAAACGAGCAGTTCTTC. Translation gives CASSLYGTGENEQFF.

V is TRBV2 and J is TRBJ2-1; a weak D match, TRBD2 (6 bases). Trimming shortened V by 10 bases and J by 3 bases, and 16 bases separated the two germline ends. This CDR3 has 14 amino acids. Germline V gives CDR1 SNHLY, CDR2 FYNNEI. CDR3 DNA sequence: TGTGCCACCCGGGGGTTGGGTGACTACAATGAGCAGTTCTTC. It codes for CATRGLGDYNEQFF. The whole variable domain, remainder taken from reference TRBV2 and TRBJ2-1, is EPEVTQTPSHQVTQMGQEVILRCVPISNHLYFYWYRQILGQKVEFLVSFYNNEISEKSEIFDDQFSVERPDGSNFTLKIRSTKLEDSAMYFCATRGLGDYNEQFFGPGTRLTVL.

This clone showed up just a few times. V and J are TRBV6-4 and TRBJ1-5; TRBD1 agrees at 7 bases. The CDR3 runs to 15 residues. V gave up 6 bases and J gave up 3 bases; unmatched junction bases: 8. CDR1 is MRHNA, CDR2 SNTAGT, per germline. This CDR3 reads CASRVRDRLNQPQHF. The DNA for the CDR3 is TGTGCCAGCAGAGTCAGGGACAGACTCAATCAGCCCCAGCATTTT.

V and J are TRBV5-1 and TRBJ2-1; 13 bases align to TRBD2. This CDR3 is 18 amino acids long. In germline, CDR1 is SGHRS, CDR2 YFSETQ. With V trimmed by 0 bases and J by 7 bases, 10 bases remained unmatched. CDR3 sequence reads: CASSLERTSGGAWNEQFF. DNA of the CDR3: TGCGCCAGCAGCTTGGAACGAACTAGCGGGGGGGCGTGGAATGAGCAGTTCTTC.

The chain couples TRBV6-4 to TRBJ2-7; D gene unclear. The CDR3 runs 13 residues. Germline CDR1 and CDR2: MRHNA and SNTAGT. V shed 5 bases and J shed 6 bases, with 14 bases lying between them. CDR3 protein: CASSLMRPGEQYV. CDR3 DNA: TGTGCCAGCAGTTTGATGCGCCCGGGCGAGCAGTACGTC.

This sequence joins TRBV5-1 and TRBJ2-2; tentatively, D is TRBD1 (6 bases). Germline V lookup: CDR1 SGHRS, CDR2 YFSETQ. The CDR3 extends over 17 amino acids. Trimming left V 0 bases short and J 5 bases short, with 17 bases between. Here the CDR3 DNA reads TGCGCCAGCAGCTTGGATTTGGTGGGGGCGGTTACCGGGGAGCTGTTTTTT. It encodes CASSLDLVGAVTGELFF.

The CDR3 loop reads CASSLNSQETQYF. The CDR3, as DNA: TGTGCCAGCAGCCTAAATAGCCAAGAGACCCAGTACTTC. The chain links TRBV11-2 to TRBJ2-5; D is unresolved. This CDR3 has 13 amino acids. CDR1 is SGHAT and CDR2 is FQNNGV in the germline V gene. V dropped 5 bases and J dropped 1 base, with 8 bases sitting between them.

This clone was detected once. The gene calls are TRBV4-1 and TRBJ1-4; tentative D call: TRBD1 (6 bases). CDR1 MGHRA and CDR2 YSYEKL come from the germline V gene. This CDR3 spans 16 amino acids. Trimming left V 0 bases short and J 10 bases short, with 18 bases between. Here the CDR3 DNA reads TGCGCCAGCAGCCAAGATAGTAACCCCAGGGGCGGAAAACTGTTTTTT. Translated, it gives CASSQDSNPRGGKLFF.

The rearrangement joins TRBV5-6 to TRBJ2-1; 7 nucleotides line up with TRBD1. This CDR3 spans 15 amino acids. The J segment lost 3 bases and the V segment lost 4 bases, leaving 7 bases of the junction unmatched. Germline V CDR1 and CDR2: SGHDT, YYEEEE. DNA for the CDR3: TGTGCCAGCAGCCATCCCGGGACAGACTACAATGAGCAGTTCTTC. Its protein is CASSHPGTDYNEQFF. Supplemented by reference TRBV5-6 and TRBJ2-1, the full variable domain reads DAGVTQSPTHLIKTRGQQVTLRCSPKSGHDTVSWYQQALGQGPQFIFQYYEEEERQRGNFPDRFSGHQFPNYSSELNVNALLLGDSALYLCASSHPGTDYNEQFFGPGTRLTVL.

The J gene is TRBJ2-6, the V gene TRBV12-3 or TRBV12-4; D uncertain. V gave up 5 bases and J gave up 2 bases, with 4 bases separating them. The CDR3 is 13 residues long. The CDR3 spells CASSATGANVLTF. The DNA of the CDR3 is TGTGCCAGCAGTGCGACTGGGGCCAACGTCCTGACTTTC.

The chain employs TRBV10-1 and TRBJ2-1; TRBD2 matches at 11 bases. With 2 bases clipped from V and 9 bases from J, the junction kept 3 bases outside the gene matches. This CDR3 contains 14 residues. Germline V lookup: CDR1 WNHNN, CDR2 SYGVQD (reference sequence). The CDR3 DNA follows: TGCGCCAGCAGTGAGGCGGGACTAGCGGTTGAGCAGTTCTTC. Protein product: CASSEAGLAVEQFF.

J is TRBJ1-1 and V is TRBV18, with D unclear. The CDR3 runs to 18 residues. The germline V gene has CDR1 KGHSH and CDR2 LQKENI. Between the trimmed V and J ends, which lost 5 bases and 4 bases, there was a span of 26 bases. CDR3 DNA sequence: TGTGCCAGCTCATCCTTGCCTCCTAATCAGGTTGAGATCACTGAAGCTTTCTTT. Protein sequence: CASSSLPPNQVEITEAFF.

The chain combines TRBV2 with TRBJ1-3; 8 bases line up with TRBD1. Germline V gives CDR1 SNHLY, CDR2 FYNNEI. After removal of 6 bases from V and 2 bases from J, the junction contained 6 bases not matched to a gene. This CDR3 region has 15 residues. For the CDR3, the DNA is TGTGCCAGCAGCCAGGACAGGGTTACTGGAAACACCATATATTTT. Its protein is CASSQDRVTGNTIYF.

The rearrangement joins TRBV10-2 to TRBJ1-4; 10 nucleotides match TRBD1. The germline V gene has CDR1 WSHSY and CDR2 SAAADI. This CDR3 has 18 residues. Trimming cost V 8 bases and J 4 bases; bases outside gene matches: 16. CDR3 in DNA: TGCGCCAGCGCCACCCTTATAGGACAGGGGGTACTTAATGAAAAACTGTTTTTT. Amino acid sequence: CASATLIGQGVLNEKLFF.

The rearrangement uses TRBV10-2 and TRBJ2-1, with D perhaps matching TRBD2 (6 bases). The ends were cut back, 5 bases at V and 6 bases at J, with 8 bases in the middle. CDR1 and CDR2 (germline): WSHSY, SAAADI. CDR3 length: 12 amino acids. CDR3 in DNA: TGCGCCAGCAGTAGAGCGGGCAATGAGCAGTTCTTC. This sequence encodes CASSRAGNEQFF.

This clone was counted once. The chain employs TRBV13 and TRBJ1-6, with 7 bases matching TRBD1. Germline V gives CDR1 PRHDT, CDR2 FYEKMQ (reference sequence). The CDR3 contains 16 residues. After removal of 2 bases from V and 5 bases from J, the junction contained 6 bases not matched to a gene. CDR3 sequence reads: CASSLKGTGDNSPLHF. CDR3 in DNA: TGTGCCAGCAGCTTAAAAGGAACAGGGGATAATTCACCCCTCCACTTT. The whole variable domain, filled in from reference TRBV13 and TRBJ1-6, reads AAGVIQSPRHLIKEKRETATLKCYPIPRHDTVYWYQQGPGQDPQFLISFYEKMQSDKGSIPDRFSAQQFSDYHSELNMSSLELGDSALYFCASSLKGTGDNSPLHFGNGTRLTVT.

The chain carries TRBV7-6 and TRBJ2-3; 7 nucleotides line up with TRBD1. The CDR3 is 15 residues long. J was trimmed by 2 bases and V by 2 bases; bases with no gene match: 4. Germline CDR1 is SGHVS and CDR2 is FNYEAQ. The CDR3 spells CASSLRTGDTDTQYF. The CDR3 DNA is TGTGCCAGCAGCTTAAGGACAGGCGACACAGATACGCAGTATTTT.

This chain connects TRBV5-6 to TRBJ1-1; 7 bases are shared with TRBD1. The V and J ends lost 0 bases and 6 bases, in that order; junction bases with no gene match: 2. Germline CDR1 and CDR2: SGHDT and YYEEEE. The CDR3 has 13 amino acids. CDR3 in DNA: TGTGCCAGCAGCTTGGAGACAGGGTCTGAAGCTTTCTTT. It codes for CASSLETGSEAFF.

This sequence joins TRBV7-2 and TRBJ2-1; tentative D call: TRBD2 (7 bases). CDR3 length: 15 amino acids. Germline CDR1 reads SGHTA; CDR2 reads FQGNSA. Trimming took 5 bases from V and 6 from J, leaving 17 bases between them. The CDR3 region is CASSVHGGGANEQFF. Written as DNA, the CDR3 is TGTGCCAGCAGCGTCCACGGAGGGGGGGCCAATGAGCAGTTCTTC.

CDR3 in DNA: TGTGCCAGCAGCGTCGGGAGTATGAACACTGAAGCTTTCTTT. Its protein is CASSVGSMNTEAFF. This chain connects TRBV11-3 to TRBJ1-1; D gene uncertain. The CDR3 has 14 residues. Trimming removed 5 bases from V and 0 bases from J, with 10 bases in between. Germline CDR1 and CDR2: SGHNT and YENEEA.

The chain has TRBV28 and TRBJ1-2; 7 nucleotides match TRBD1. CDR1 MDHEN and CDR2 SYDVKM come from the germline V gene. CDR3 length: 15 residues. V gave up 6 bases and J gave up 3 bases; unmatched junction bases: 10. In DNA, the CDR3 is TGTGCCAGCAGATCTCCTACAGGGGCCGACTATGGCTACACCTTC. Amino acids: CASRSPTGADYGYTF.